A single sample is the source of the 23 T cell receptor beta chains below, sequenced in a study of T cell responses to AZD1222 COVID-19 vaccine. Method: immunoSEQ multiplex PCR; TCRdb's copy keeps in-frame clones and lacks some. The sample lists 140,000 to 150,000 clones, just over 90% occurring once. The input for sequencing was peripheral blood, taken on day 0 of AZD1222 vaccination. These receptors came from an adult in good health.

V is TRBV4-2 and J is TRBJ2-7; the D gene is possibly TRBD2 (5 bases). The V gene lost 0 bases and the J gene lost 5 bases, with 14 bases spanning the gap. Looked up from germline, CDR1 is LGHNA and CDR2 is YNFKEQ. The length of the CDR3 is 15 residues. Here the CDR3 reads CASSQDSGGSDEQYF. The CDR3 DNA follows: TGTGCCAGCAGCCAAGATTCGGGCGGGTCGGACGAGCAGTACTTC.

The gene calls are TRBV7-9 and TRBJ1-2; D possibly corresponds to TRBD1 (5 bases). Trimming took 5 bases from V and 8 from J, leaving 21 bases between them. This CDR3 is built from 15 residues. Germline V CDR1 and CDR2: SEHNR, FQNEAQ (reference sequence). In nucleotides, the CDR3 is TGTGCCAGCAGCCCCCGCGGGGGGGGTCCCGGGGGCTACACCTTC. It encodes CASSPRGGGPGGYTF.

The chain combines TRBV29-1 with TRBJ1-2; no clear D. CDR3 size: 13 residues. Trimming left V 3 bases short and J 4 bases short, with 12 bases between. Germline CDR1 is SQVTM and CDR2 is ANQGSEA. CDR3 sequence: CSVDSENPYGYTF. CDR3 nucleotide sequence: TGCAGCGTTGATTCAGAGAACCCCTATGGCTACACCTTC.

The genes are TRBV29-1 and TRBJ2-7, with D perhaps matching TRBD1 or TRBD2 (5 bases each). V lost 7 bases and J 5 bases, leaving 18 bases between the germline ends. The CDR3 has 13 residues. From germline, CDR1 is SQVTM and CDR2 ANQGSEA. CDR3 amino acids: CSAARGAPDEQYF. CDR3 in DNA: TGCAGCGCCGCGCGAGGGGCGCCCGACGAGCAGTACTTC.

The rearrangement links TRBV5-4 to TRBJ2-5; no clear D gene. The germline V gene encodes CDR1 SGHNT and CDR2 YYREEE (reference sequence). The CDR3 has 18 residues. Here the CDR3 reads CATSPSSPILRFQETQYF. The CDR3 region has the DNA TGTGCGACAAGCCCAAGTAGCCCCATTCTTCGTTTTCAAGAGACCCAGTACTTC.

V gene TRBV27 combines with J gene TRBJ1-1; D may be TRBD1 (6 bases). Trimming took 5 bases from V and 0 from J, leaving 16 bases between them. Germline values: CDR1 MNHEY, CDR2 SMNVEV (reference sequence). This CDR3 contains 16 residues. CDR3 residues: CASSNRQAGMNTEAFF. CDR3 DNA sequence: TGTGCCAGCAGTAACCGACAGGCCGGAATGAACACTGAAGCTTTCTTT.

This chain joins TRBV9 and TRBJ2-7; tentative D call: TRBD1 (6 bases). The CDR3 is made up of 13 amino acids. The V end was cut by 6 bases, the J end by 2 bases, with 12 bases between. In germline, CDR1 is SGDLS, CDR2 YYNGEE. CDR3: CASIAGDPYEQYF. CDR3 DNA sequence: TGTGCCAGCATCGCAGGGGACCCCTACGAGCAGTACTTC. The variable domain in full, completed from reference TRBV9 and TRBJ2-7, reads DSGVTQTPKHLITATGQRVTLRCSPRSGDLSVYWYQQSLDQGLQFLIQYYNGEERAKGNILERFSAQQFPDLHSELNLSSLELGDSALYFCASIAGDPYEQYFGPGTRLTVT.

This chain connects TRBV5-1 to TRBJ2-2; 9 nucleotides line up with TRBD1. The CDR3 is made up of 15 amino acids. Germline V gene lookup returns CDR1 SGHRS and CDR2 YFSETQ. The junction had 4 bases not matched to a gene; V was cut back by 4 bases and J by 3 bases. CDR3 nucleotide sequence: TGCGCCAGCAGCCCTGGACAGGGGTACACCGGGGAGCTGTTTTTT. Translating gives CASSPGQGYTGELFF. Full variable domain (rest looked up from reference TRBV5-1 and TRBJ2-2): KAGVTQTPRYLIKTRGQQVTLSCSPISGHRSVSWYQQTPGQGLQFLFEYFSETQRNKGNFPGRFSGRQFSNSRSEMNVSTLELGDSALYLCASSPGQGYTGELFFGEGSRLTVL.

The chain uses TRBV6-5 and TRBJ1-4; TRBD1 is a possible D gene (6 bases). Per germline, CDR1 MNHEY and CDR2 SVGAGI. Trimming pared 8 bases from V and 7 bases from J, leaving 17 bases between. The length of the CDR3 is 14 residues. The chain's CDR3 is CASGGGTPFEKLFF. The CDR3 region has the DNA TGTGCCAGCGGGGGGGGGACACCGTTTGAAAAACTGTTTTTT.

The CDR3 region is CASSSKQGSGNTIYF. CDR3 nucleotides: TGTGCCAGCAGCTCGAAACAGGGATCCGGAAACACCATATATTTT. The chain links TRBV5-6 to TRBJ1-3, with D possibly being TRBD1 (6 bases). Germline CDR1 reads SGHDT; CDR2 reads YYEEEE. The CDR3 runs to 15 residues. Trimming removed 3 bases at V and 4 bases at J, with 14 bases between. The variable domain in full, completed from reference TRBV5-6 and TRBJ1-3, reads DAGVTQSPTHLIKTRGQQVTLRCSPKSGHDTVSWYQQALGQGPQFIFQYYEEEERQRGNFPDRFSGHQFPNYSSELNVNALLLGDSALYLCASSSKQGSGNTIYFGEGSWLTVV.

The chain combines TRBV18 with TRBJ1-2; D may be TRBD1 (6 bases). Trimming pared 0 bases from V and 4 bases from J, leaving 15 bases between. This CDR3 has 16 residues. CDR1 KGHSH and CDR2 LQKENI come from the germline V gene. Written as DNA, the CDR3 is TGTGCCAGCTCACCACCGACAGGCGGGCTGGTCTATGGCTACACCTTC. This translates into CASSPPTGGLVYGYTF. The full variable domain, with the rest looked up from reference TRBV18 and TRBJ1-2, is NAGVMQNPRHLVRRRGQEARLRCSPMKGHSHVYWYRQLPEEGLKFMVYLQKENIIDESGMPKERFSAEFPKEGPSILRIQQVVRGDSAAYFCASSPPTGGLVYGYTFGSGTRLTVV.

This rearrangement joins TRBV6-5 to TRBJ1-4, with D maybe TRBD1 (5 bases). Trimming cost V 0 bases and J 7 bases, with 15 bases left between them. This CDR3 is built from 16 residues. Germline V gives CDR1 MNHEY, CDR2 SVGAGI. The CDR3 loop is CASSYSLGGIREKLFF. CDR3 coding DNA: TGTGCCAGCAGTTACTCGTTGGGGGGTATCCGTGAAAAACTGTTTTTT.

The CDR3 loop reads CASSSGGLNTEAFF. The CDR3 DNA reads TGTGCCAGCAGTTCGGGGGGGCTGAACACTGAAGCTTTCTTT. The genes are TRBV6-6 and TRBJ1-1; tentative D call: TRBD1 (6 bases). Germline CDR1 reads MNHNY; CDR2 reads SVGAGI (reference sequence). With 4 bases removed from V and 0 bases from J, the gap between germline ends came to 9 bases. The CDR3 has 14 amino acids.

CDR3 DNA sequence: TGTGCCAGCAGCTTAGGGGACAGAGCTAACTATGGCTACACCTTC. Encoded protein: CASSLGDRANYGYTF. The J gene is TRBJ1-2, the V gene TRBV7-9; 7 bases line up with TRBD1. Trimming removed 1 base from V and 0 bases from J; junction bases left unmatched: 2. The CDR3 extends over 15 amino acids. Per germline, CDR1 SEHNR and CDR2 FQNEAQ (reference sequence).

This chain connects TRBV10-3 to TRBJ1-6; 8 bases are shared with TRBD1. Trimming cost V 6 bases and J 7 bases; bases outside gene matches: 8. The CDR3 runs to 15 residues. In germline, CDR1 is ENHRY, CDR2 SYGVKD. The CDR3 DNA follows: TGTGCCATCAGGAACGGACAGGGAGGGAATTCACCCCTCCACTTT. This codes for CAIRNGQGGNSPLHF.

The V call is TRBV9, the J call TRBJ2-5, with 7 positions matching TRBD1. The CDR3 covers 16 residues. J lost 1 base, V lost 4 bases, and 10 bases had no gene match. In germline, CDR1 is SGDLS, CDR2 YYNGEE. The DNA of the CDR3 is TGTGCCAGCAGCCCCCCGACAGGGATTCTCCAAGAGACCCAGTACTTC. Protein product: CASSPPTGILQETQYF.

The chain uses TRBV5-4 and TRBJ1-2; 7 bases are shared with TRBD1. The junction had 2 bases not matched to a gene; V was cut back by 4 bases and J by 5 bases. This CDR3 has 12 amino acids. CDR1 and CDR2 (germline): SGHNT, YYREEE (reference sequence). CDR3 coding DNA: TGTGCCAGCAGCGGGGACAGATATGGCTACACCTTC. Its translation is CASSGDRYGYTF.

V usage is TRBV2 and J usage is TRBJ2-1; D is uncertain. V was pared by 3 bases and J by 8 bases, with 5 bases between. CDR1 SNHLY and CDR2 FYNNEI come from the germline V gene. This CDR3 spans 11 amino acids. CDR3 amino acids: CASSEVYEQFF. The CDR3 coding sequence is TGTGCCAGCAGTGAGGTCTATGAGCAGTTCTTC. The whole variable domain, filled in from reference TRBV2 and TRBJ2-1, reads EPEVTQTPSHQVTQMGQEVILRCVPISNHLYFYWYRQILGQKVEFLVSFYNNEISEKSEIFDDQFSVERPDGSNFTLKIRSTKLEDSAMYFCASSEVYEQFFGPGTRLTVL.

The chain carries TRBV27 and TRBJ2-7, with D perhaps TRBD1 (5 bases). CDR1 and CDR2 (germline): MNHEY, SMNVEV (reference sequence). V lost 4 bases to trimming and J lost 2 bases, with 9 bases between them. There are 13 residues in the CDR3. Here the CDR3 DNA reads TGTGCCAGCAGTTACGACAGTACCTACGAGCAGTACTTC. Translating gives CASSYDSTYEQYF.

The CDR3 sequence: CASSQDPGGNQPQHF. The DNA of the CDR3 is TGTGCCAGCAGCCAAGACCCAGGGGGCAATCAGCCCCAGCATTTT. The genes are TRBV3-1 (or the pseudogene TRBV3-2) and TRBJ1-5; a possible D gene is TRBD1 (6 bases). CDR1 is LGHDT, CDR2 YNNKEL, per germline (reference sequence). The CDR3 extends over 15 amino acids. Trimming left V 0 bases short and J 2 bases short, with 8 bases between.

J is TRBJ1-2 and V is TRBV12-3 or TRBV12-4; tentatively, D is TRBD1 (6 bases). This CDR3 is 12 amino acids long. The germline V and J ends were trimmed by 7 bases and 8 bases, with 14 bases remaining between them. The CDR3: CASTEQGLGYTF. The CDR3 region has the DNA TGTGCCAGCACTGAACAGGGACTCGGCTACACCTTC.

The gene calls are TRBV29-1 and TRBJ1-2; D gene uncertain. The V and J ends lost 4 bases and 6 bases respectively, with 15 bases between them. Germline V gene lookup returns CDR1 SQVTM and CDR2 ANQGSEA. CDR3 size: 13 residues. The CDR3 loop is CSVATRLADGYTF. The CDR3 DNA reads as TGCAGCGTTGCGACGCGCTTGGCGGATGGCTACACCTTC.

V usage is TRBV6-4 and J usage is TRBJ2-6; D not resolved. CDR1 MRHNA and CDR2 SNTAGT come from the germline V gene. The CDR3 has 14 amino acids. CDR3 in amino acids: CAPTRGSGANVLTF. As DNA, the CDR3 is TGTGCGCCCACCAGAGGCTCTGGGGCCAACGTCCTGACTTTC.